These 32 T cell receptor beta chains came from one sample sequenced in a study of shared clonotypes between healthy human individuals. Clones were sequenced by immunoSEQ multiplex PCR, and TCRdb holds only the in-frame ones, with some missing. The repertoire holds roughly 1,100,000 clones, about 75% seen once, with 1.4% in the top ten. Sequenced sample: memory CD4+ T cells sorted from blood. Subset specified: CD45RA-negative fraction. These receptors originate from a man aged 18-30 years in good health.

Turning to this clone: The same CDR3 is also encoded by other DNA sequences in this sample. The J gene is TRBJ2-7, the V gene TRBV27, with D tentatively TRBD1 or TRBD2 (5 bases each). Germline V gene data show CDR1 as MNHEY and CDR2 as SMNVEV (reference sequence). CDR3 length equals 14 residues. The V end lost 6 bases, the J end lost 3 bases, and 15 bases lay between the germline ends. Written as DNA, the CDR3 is TGTGCCAGCAGGACTACAGGTATCGGCTACGAGCAGTACTTC. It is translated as CASRTTGIGYEQYF.

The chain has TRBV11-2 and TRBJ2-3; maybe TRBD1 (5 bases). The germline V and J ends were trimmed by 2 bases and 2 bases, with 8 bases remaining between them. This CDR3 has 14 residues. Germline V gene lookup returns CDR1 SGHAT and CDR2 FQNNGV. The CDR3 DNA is TGTGCCAGCAGCTTACAGGGATCCACAGATACGCAGTATTTT. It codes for CASSLQGSTDTQYF.

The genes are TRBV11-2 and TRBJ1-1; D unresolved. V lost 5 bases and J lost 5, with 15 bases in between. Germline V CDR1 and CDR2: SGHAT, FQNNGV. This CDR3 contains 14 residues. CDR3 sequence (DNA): TGTGCCAGCAGCCAAGAGCTTTCGGGAACTGAAGCTTTCTTT. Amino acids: CASSQELSGTEAFF.

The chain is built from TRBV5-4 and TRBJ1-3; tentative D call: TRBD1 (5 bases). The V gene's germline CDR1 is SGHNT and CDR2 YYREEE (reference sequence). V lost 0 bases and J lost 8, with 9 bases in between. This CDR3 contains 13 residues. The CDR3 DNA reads TGTGCCAGCAGCTTGGGAGGGGAAGACACCATATATTTT. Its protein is CASSLGGEDTIYF.

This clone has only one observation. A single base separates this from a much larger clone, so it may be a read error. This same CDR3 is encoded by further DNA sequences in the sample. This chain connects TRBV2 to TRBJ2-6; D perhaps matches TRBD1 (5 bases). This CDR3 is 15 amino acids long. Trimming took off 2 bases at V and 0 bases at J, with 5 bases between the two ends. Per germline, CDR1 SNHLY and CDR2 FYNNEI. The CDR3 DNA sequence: TGTGCCAGCAGTGAACAGGGCTCTGGGGCCAACGTCCTGACTTTC. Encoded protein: CASSEQGSGANVLTF. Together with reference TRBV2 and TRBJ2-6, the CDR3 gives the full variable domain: EPEVTQTPSHQVTQMGQEVILRCVPISNHLYFYWYRQILGQKVEFLVSFYNNEISEKSEIFDDQFSVERPDGSNFTLKIRSTKLEDSAMYFCASSEQGSGANVLTFGAGSRLTVL.

The CDR3 loop reads CASKRRTDYGYTF. The CDR3 bases are TGTGCCAGCAAAAGACGGACAGATTATGGCTACACCTTC. J is TRBJ1-2 and V is TRBV28, with a weak D call TRBD1 (6 bases). V lost 7 bases to trimming and J lost 5 bases, with 14 bases between them. The germline V gene encodes CDR1 MDHEN and CDR2 SYDVKM. This CDR3 is 13 amino acids long.

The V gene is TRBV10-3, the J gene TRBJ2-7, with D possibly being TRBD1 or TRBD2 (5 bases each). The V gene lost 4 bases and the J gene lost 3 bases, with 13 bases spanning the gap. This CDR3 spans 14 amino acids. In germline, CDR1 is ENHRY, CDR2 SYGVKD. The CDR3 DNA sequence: TGTGCCATCAGTGGAACCGGGACCAACTACGAGCAGTACTTC. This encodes CAISGTGTNYEQYF.

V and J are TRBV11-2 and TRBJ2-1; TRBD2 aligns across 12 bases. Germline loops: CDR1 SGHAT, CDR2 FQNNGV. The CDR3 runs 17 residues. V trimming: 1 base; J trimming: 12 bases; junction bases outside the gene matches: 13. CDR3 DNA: TGTGCCAGCAGCTTAGTTCCTACTAGCGGGAGGCCCCAGGGGCAGTTCTTC. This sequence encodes CASSLVPTSGRPQGQFF. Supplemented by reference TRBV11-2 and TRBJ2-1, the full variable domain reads EAGVAQSPRYKIIEKRQSVAFWCNPISGHATLYWYQQILGQGPKLLIQFQNNGVVDDSQLPKDRFSAERLKGVDSTLKIQPAKLEDSAVYLCASSLVPTSGRPQGQFFGPGTRLTVL.

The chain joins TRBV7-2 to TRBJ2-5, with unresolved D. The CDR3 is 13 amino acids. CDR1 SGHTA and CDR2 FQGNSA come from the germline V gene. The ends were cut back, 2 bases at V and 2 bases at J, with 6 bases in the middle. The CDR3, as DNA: TGTGCCAGCAGCTTAAACAGACAAGAGACCCAGTACTTC. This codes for CASSLNRQETQYF.

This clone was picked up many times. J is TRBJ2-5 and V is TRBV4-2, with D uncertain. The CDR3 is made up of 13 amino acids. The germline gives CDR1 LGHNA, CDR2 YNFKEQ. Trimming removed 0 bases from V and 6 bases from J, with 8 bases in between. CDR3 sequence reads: CASSQDVLQTQYF. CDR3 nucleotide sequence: TGTGCCAGCAGCCAAGATGTGCTCCAGACCCAGTACTTC.

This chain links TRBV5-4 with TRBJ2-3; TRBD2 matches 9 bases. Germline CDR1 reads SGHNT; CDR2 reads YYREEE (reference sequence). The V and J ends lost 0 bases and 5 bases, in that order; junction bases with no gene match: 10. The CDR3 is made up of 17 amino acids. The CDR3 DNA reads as TGTGCCAGCAGCTTGGGGGGACAAGCGGGGGGAAGAGATACGCAGTATTTT. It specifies CASSLGGQAGGRDTQYF.

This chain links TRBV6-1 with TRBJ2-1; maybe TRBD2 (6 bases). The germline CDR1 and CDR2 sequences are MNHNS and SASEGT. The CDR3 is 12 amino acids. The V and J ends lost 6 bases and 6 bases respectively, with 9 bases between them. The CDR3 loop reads CASSRGTNEQFF. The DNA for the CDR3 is TGTGCCAGCAGCCGCGGGACCAATGAGCAGTTCTTC.

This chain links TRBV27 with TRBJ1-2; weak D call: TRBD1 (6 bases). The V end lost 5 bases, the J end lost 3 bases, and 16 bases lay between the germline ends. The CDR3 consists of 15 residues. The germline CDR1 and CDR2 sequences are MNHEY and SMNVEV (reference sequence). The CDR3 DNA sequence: TGTGCCAGCAGTCCTACAGGGACTCGTGACTATGGCTACACCTTC. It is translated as CASSPTGTRDYGYTF.

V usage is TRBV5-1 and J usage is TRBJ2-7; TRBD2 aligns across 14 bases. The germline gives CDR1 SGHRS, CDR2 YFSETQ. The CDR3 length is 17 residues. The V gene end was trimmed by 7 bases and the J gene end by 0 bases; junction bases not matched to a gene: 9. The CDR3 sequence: CASAGGLAGAVSYEQYF. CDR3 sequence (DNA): TGCGCCAGCGCAGGGGGACTAGCGGGGGCTGTCTCCTACGAGCAGTACTTC.

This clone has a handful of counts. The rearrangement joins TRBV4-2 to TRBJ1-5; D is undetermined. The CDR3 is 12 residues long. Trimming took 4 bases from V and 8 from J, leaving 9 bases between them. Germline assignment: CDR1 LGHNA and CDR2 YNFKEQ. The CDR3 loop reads CASSLFSEPQHF. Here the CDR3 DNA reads TGTGCCAGCAGCCTCTTTTCGGAGCCCCAGCATTTT.

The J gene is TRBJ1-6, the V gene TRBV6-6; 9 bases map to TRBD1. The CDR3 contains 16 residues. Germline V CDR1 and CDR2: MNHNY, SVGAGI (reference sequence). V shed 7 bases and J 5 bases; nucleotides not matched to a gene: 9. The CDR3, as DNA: TGTGCCAGCACCAAGGACAGGGGCGCAAATAATTCACCCCTCCACTTT. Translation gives CASTKDRGANNSPLHF.

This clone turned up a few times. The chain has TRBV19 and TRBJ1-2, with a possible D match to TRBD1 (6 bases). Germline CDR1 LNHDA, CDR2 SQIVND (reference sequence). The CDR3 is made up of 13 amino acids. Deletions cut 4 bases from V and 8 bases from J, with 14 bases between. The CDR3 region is CASSRNREGGYTF. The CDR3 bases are TGTGCCAGTAGTAGGAACAGGGAAGGGGGCTACACCTTC.

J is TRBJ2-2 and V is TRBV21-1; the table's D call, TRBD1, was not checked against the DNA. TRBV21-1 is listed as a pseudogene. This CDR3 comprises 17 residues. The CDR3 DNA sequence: TGTGCCAGCAGCAAACCGGGACAGGGGAGGAACACCGGGGAGCTGTTTTTT. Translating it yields CASSKPGQGRNTGELFF.

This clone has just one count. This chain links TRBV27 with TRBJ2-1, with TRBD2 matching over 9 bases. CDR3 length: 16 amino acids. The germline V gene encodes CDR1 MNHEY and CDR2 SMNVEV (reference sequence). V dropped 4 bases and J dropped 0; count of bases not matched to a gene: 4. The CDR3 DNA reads TGTGCCAGCAGTTCCATTAGCGGGAGCTCCTACAATGAGCAGTTCTTC. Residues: CASSSISGSSYNEQFF.

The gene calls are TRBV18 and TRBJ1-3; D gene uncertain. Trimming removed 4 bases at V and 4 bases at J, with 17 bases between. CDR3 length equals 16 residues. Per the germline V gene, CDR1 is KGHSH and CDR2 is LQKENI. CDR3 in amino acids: CASSQNGADAGNTIYF. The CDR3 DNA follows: TGTGCCAGCTCACAGAATGGAGCGGACGCGGGAAACACCATATATTTT.

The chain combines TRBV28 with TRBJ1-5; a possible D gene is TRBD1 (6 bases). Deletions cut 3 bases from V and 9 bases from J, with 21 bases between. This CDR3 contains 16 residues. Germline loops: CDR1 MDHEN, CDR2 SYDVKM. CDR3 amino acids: CASSLPADRWFAPQHF. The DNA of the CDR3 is TGTGCCAGCAGTTTGCCCGCCGACAGGTGGTTTGCGCCCCAGCATTTT.

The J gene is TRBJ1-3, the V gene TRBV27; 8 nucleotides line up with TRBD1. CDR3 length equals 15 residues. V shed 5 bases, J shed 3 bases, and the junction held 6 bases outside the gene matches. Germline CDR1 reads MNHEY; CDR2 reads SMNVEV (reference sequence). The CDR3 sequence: CASSPGQGRGNTIYF. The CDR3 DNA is TGTGCCAGCAGTCCCGGACAGGGACGTGGAAACACCATATATTTT.

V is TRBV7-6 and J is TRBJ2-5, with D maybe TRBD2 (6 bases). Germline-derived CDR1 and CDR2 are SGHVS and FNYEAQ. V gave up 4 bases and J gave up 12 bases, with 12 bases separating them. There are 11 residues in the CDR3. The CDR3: CASSSLGGEYF. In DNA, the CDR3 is TGTGCCAGCAGCTCGTTGGGCGGGGAGTACTTC.

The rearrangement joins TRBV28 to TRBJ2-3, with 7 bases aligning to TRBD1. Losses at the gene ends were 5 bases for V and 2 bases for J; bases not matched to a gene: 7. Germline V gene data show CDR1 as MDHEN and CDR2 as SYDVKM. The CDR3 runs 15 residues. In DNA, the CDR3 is TGTGCCAGCAGTCTCCGGGACAGACCCACAGATACGCAGTATTTT. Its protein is CASSLRDRPTDTQYF.

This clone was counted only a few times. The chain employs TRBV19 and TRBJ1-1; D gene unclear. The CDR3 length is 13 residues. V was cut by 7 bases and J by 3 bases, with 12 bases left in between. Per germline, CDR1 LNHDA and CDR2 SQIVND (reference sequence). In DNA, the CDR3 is TGTGCCAGTAAGAAAGCCTATGACACTGAAGCTTTCTTT. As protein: CASKKAYDTEAFF.

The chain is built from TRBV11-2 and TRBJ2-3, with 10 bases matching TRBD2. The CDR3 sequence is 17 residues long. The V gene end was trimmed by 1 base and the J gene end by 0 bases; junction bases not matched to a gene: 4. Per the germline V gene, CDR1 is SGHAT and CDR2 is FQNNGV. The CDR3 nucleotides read TGTGCCAGCAGCTTAGCTGGAGCGGGAGGGAGCACAGATACGCAGTATTTT. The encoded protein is CASSLAGAGGSTDTQYF. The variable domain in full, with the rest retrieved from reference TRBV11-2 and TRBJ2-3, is EAGVAQSPRYKIIEKRQSVAFWCNPISGHATLYWYQQILGQGPKLLIQFQNNGVVDDSQLPKDRFSAERLKGVDSTLKIQPAKLEDSAVYLCASSLAGAGGSTDTQYFGPGTRLTVL.

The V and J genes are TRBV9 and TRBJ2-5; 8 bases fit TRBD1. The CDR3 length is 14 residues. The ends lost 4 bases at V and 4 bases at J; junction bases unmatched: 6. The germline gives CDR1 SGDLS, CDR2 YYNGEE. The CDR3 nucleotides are TGTGCCAGCAGCTTTCGGACAGGGTTAGAGACCCAGTACTTC. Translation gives CASSFRTGLETQYF.

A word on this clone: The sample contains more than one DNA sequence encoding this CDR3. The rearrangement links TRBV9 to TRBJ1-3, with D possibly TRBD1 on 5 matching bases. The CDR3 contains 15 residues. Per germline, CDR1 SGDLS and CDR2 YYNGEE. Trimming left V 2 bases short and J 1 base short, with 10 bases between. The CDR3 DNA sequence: TGTGCCAGCAGCGTGGAAGGGACTTCTGGAAACACCATATATTTT. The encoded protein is CASSVEGTSGNTIYF.

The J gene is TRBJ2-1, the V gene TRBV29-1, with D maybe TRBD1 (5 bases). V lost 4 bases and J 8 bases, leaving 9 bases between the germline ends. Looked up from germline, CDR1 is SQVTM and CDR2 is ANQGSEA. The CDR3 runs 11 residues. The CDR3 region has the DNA TGCAGCGTTGGCAGGGTGGATGAGCAGTTCTTC. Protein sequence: CSVGRVDEQFF.

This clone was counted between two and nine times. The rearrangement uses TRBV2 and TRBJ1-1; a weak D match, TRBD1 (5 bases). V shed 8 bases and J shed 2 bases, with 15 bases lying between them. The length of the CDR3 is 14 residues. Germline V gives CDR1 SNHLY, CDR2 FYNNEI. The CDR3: CASLTTGLNTEAFF. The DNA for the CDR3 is TGTGCCAGCCTAACTACGGGACTCAACACTGAAGCTTTCTTT.

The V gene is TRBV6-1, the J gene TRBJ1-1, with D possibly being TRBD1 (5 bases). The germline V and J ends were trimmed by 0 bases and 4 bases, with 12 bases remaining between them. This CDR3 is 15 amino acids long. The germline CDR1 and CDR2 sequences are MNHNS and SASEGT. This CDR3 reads CASSEAGGIATEAFF. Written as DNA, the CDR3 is TGTGCCAGCAGTGAAGCTGGGGGTATCGCCACTGAAGCTTTCTTT.

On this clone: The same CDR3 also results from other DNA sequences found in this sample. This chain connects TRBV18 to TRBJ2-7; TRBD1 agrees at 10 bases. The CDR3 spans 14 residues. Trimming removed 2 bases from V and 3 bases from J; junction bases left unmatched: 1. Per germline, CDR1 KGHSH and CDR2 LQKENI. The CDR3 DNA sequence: TGTGCCAGCTCACCAGGGACAGGGGTCTACGAGCAGTACTTC. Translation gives CASSPGTGVYEQYF. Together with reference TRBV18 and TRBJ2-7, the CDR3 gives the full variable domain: NAGVMQNPRHLVRRRGQEARLRCSPMKGHSHVYWYRQLPEEGLKFMVYLQKENIIDESGMPKERFSAEFPKEGPSILRIQQVVRGDSAAYFCASSPGTGVYEQYFGPGTRLTVT.